The 30 T cell receptor beta chains listed next were all sequenced from one sample in a study of CD8 T cells in ankylosing spondylitis (dated by TCRdb to about 2017). Library construction relied on 5' RACE. The sequencer listed for this sample is Illumina HiSeq 2500. TCRdb trimmed the raw reads at Q25, called clones with MiXCR and kept productive beta chains. A single entry per CDR3 protein holds the most common genes and DNA from its merged rows. This sample gives about 200,000 distinct CDR3 sequences in total; roughly 24% of them show up just once. The top ten clones comprise under 7% of the sample. Sequencing was carried out using blood, either unsorted or a sorted T cell fraction (not recorded which). The receptors here all came from a male donor with ankylosing spondylitis or in good health (not recorded which).

This clonotype showed up many times. The chain couples TRBV6-5 to TRBJ2-4; D ambiguous. The CDR3 sequence is 13 residues long. The ends were cut back, 0 bases at V and 7 bases at J, with 7 bases in the middle. Germline V gene sequence: CDR1 MNHEY, CDR2 SVGAGI. DNA of the CDR3: TGTGCCAGCAGTTACTCCCTTGGGAACATTCAGTACTTC. Translated: CASSYSLGNIQYF.

The sample holds a few counts of this clonotype. This chain links TRBV29-1 with TRBJ1-5; maybe TRBD1 (6 bases). Germline lookup yields CDR1 SQVTM and CDR2 ANQGSEA. The CDR3 spans 14 residues. The germline V and J ends were trimmed by 7 bases and 5 bases, with 18 bases remaining between them. Here the CDR3 reads CSASTGTSDQPQHF. The CDR3 coding sequence is TGCAGCGCGTCGACAGGAACGAGTGATCAGCCCCAGCATTTT.

The chain joins TRBV29-1 to TRBJ2-5, with unresolved D. The germline V and J ends were trimmed by 5 bases and 1 base, with 11 bases remaining between them. This CDR3 spans 13 amino acids. Germline values: CDR1 SQVTM, CDR2 ANQGSEA. CDR3 nucleotide sequence: TGCAGCGTTCTCGACCCGTTCCAAGAGACCCAGTACTTC. Encoded protein: CSVLDPFQETQYF.

This clonotype was seen at least ten times. The chain employs TRBV12-3 or TRBV12-4 and TRBJ1-1; perhaps TRBD1 as D (6 bases). The CDR3 contains 14 residues. With 3 bases removed from V and 0 bases from J, the gap between germline ends came to 8 bases. The CDR3 nucleotides are TGTGCCAGCAGTTTCCAGGGGATGAACACTGAAGCTTTCTTT. It specifies CASSFQGMNTEAFF.

This clonotype was observed many times. V is TRBV7-8 and J is TRBJ1-1; 11 bases fit TRBD1. The CDR3 length is 16 residues. Germline assignment: CDR1 SGHVS and CDR2 FQNEAQ. V shed 2 bases, J shed 5 bases, and the junction held 7 bases outside the gene matches. The CDR3 loop reads CASSLSRTGGSTEAFF. Written as DNA, the CDR3 is TGTGCCAGCAGCTTATCCCGGACAGGGGGCTCAACTGAAGCTTTCTTT.

In this sample, this clonotype turned up a few times. The gene calls are TRBV29-1 and TRBJ1-2, with 8 bases fitting TRBD1. V dropped 5 bases and J dropped 12; count of bases not matched to a gene: 17. Germline V CDR1 and CDR2: SQVTM, ANQGSEA. The CDR3 contains 14 residues. The CDR3 DNA reads TGCAGCGTTTCCTCGTGGACAGGGATGGGAGCAGACACCTTC. Its translation: CSVSSWTGMGADTF.

This clonotype was found a few times. The rearrangement links TRBV20-1 to TRBJ2-1; 13 bases line up with TRBD2. The CDR3 is 16 amino acids. CDR1 and CDR2 from the germline V gene are DFQATT and SNEGSKA (reference sequence). With V trimmed by 4 bases and J by 2 bases, 5 bases remained unmatched. CDR3 nucleotide sequence: TGCAGTGCTACTACCGGGACTAGCGGGACCTACAATGAGCAGTTCTTC. Translation gives CSATTGTSGTYNEQFF.

The gene calls are TRBV4-2 and TRBJ2-7, with 7 bases fitting TRBD1. Losses at the gene ends were 1 base for V and 0 bases for J; bases not matched to a gene: 6. Per the germline V gene, CDR1 is LGHNA and CDR2 is YNFKEQ. CDR3 length: 16 amino acids. CDR3 nucleotide sequence: TGTGCCAGCAGCCAAGGGGACAGTCTAGGCTCCTACGAGCAGTACTTC. As protein: CASSQGDSLGSYEQYF.

This chain links TRBV20-1 with TRBJ1-2; D might be TRBD1 (6 bases). V lost 5 bases to trimming and J lost 3 bases, with 10 bases between them. CDR1 is DFQATT, CDR2 SNEGSKA, per germline (reference sequence). The CDR3 has 12 amino acids. Here the CDR3 reads CSAHRQDYGYTF. In DNA form, the CDR3 reads TGCAGTGCTCACAGACAGGACTATGGCTACACCTTC.

This clonotype was observed at least ten times. The chain carries TRBV7-2 and TRBJ2-5; D remains unclear. Germline V gene lookup returns CDR1 SGHTA and CDR2 FQGNSA. The CDR3 loop spans 14 amino acids. Trimming cost V 4 bases and J 6 bases, with 15 bases left between them. CDR3 region: CASSSGVRTKTQYF. The DNA of the CDR3 is TGTGCCAGCAGCTCGGGCGTGAGGACCAAGACCCAGTACTTC.

The chain employs TRBV5-1 and TRBJ2-3, with 9 bases that match TRBD2. J was trimmed by 5 bases and V by 4 bases; bases with no gene match: 8. The CDR3 extends over 15 amino acids. From germline, CDR1 is SGHRS and CDR2 YFSETQ. The CDR3 DNA sequence: TGCGCCAGCAGCAGTGCTAGCGGGAAGGGAGATACGCAGTATTTT. Residues: CASSSASGKGDTQYF. Based on the CDR3 plus reference TRBV5-1 and TRBJ2-3, the full variable domain is KAGVTQTPRYLIKTRGQQVTLSCSPISGHRSVSWYQQTPGQGLQFLFEYFSETQRNKGNFPGRFSGRQFSNSRSEMNVSTLELGDSALYLCASSSASGKGDTQYFGPGTRLTVL.

This clonotype appeared many times. This chain links TRBV5-1 with TRBJ2-5; TRBD2 agrees at 7 bases. CDR3 length: 15 amino acids. CDR1 is SGHRS, CDR2 YFSETQ, per germline. V lost 4 bases, J lost 0 bases, and 6 bases stayed unmatched. The CDR3 bases are TGCGCCAGCAGCCATGGACTAGAAAACCAAGAGACCCAGTACTTC. It codes for CASSHGLENQETQYF.

This clonotype was seen many times. The chain has TRBV10-3 and TRBJ1-2; TRBD1 is a possible D gene (5 bases). V was cut by 7 bases and J by 4 bases, with 16 bases left in between. The CDR3 length is 14 residues. Germline-derived CDR1 and CDR2 are ENHRY and SYGVKD. CDR3 residues: CAITPLAGTYGYTF. The CDR3 nucleotides read TGTGCCATCACCCCCCTGGCAGGGACCTATGGCTACACCTTC.

This clonotype occurred many times. The V and J genes are TRBV20-1 and TRBJ2-1, with 9 positions matching TRBD2. Per germline, CDR1 DFQATT and CDR2 SNEGSKA (reference sequence). The CDR3 is 15 amino acids. J was trimmed by 9 bases and V by 2 bases; bases with no gene match: 11. The DNA of the CDR3 is TGCAGTGCTAGACTTGCGACTAGCGGTGGTGGTGAGCAGTTCTTC. Translation gives CSARLATSGGGEQFF.

A remark on this clonotype: This sequence may be a read error, since a much larger clone differs from it by one base. The CDR3 DNA follows: TGCGCCAGCAGCTTGGGGGGAATCGGGGGGACCCAGTACTTC. Protein sequence: CASSLGGIGGTQYF. The chain recombines TRBV5-1 with TRBJ2-5, with D maybe TRBD2 (6 bases). Trimming cost V 0 bases and J 7 bases, with 13 bases left between them. This CDR3 is 14 amino acids long. The germline CDR1 and CDR2 sequences are SGHRS and YFSETQ.

The V gene is TRBV29-1, the J gene TRBJ2-3; D gene unclear. Germline CDR1 reads SQVTM; CDR2 reads ANQGSEA. V shed 6 bases and J shed 2 bases, with 18 bases lying between them. The CDR3 is 15 residues long. CDR3 residues: CSVPDFVRATDTQYF. The CDR3 bases are TGCAGCGTCCCCGACTTTGTTCGGGCCACAGATACGCAGTATTTT.

This clonotype was seen ten or more times. The chain carries TRBV20-1 and TRBJ2-3; no definite D call. V was pared by 4 bases and J by 0 bases, with 14 bases between. This CDR3 is 15 amino acids long. The germline CDR1 and CDR2 sequences are DFQATT and SNEGSKA (reference sequence). CDR3 sequence (DNA): TGCAGTGCTATCGGTACCCGCAAAAGCACAGATACGCAGTATTTT. Amino acid sequence: CSAIGTRKSTDTQYF.

In its sample, this clonotype was seen many times. The gene calls are TRBV12-3 or TRBV12-4 and TRBJ2-5; possibly TRBD1 for D (6 bases). The germline V and J ends were trimmed by 1 base and 0 bases, with 12 bases remaining between them. This CDR3 has 16 residues. The CDR3 sequence is CASSLDRVRYQETQYF. The CDR3 nucleotides read TGTGCCAGCAGTTTAGACAGGGTCAGGTACCAAGAGACCCAGTACTTC.

The chain combines TRBV20-1 with TRBJ1-5; 11 positions match TRBD1. V shed 7 bases and J 4 bases; nucleotides not matched to a gene: 3. Germline V lookup: CDR1 DFQATT, CDR2 SNEGSKA (reference sequence). The CDR3 has 13 amino acids. The CDR3 is CSVGTGGNQPQHF. The DNA for the CDR3 is TGCAGTGTTGGGACAGGGGGTAATCAGCCCCAGCATTTT.

This clonotype showed up many times. This chain uses TRBV12-3 or TRBV12-4 with TRBJ1-5; D is possibly TRBD1 (5 bases). V shed 6 bases and J shed 4 bases, with 13 bases lying between them. The CDR3 is made up of 14 amino acids. The chain's CDR3 is CASSPGAGNQPQHF. CDR3 coding DNA: TGTGCCAGCAGCCCCGGGGCCGGGAATCAGCCCCAGCATTTT.

Comments on this clonotype: A single base separates this from a much larger clone, so it may be a read error. This chain links TRBV5-5 with TRBJ2-1; D ambiguous. CDR1 and CDR2 (germline): SGHKS, YYEKEE (reference sequence). This CDR3 contains 14 residues. The CDR3 nucleotides read TGTGCCAGCAGCTTGGCTAGTACCTACAATGAGCAGCTCTTC. Translating gives CASSLASTYNEQLF. The entire variable domain, with the rest obtained from reference TRBV5-5 and TRBJ2-1, is as follows: DAGVTQSPTHLIKTRGQQVTLRCSPISGHKSVSWYQQVLGQGPQFIFQYYEKEERGRGNFPDRFSARQFPNYSSELNVNALLLGDSALYLCASSLASTYNEQLFGPGTRLTVL.

This clonotype was recorded only once. The V gene is TRBV12-3 or TRBV12-4, the J gene TRBJ1-3; D is unresolved. Trimming left V 8 bases short and J 0 bases short, with 8 bases between. This CDR3 is 13 amino acids long. CDR3 residues: CASYSLSGNTIYF. In nucleotides, the CDR3 is TGTGCCAGCTACAGTCTCTCTGGAAACACCATATATTTT.

This clonotype turned up a few times. V is TRBV24-1 and J is TRBJ2-1; 14 bases are a match to TRBD2. The length of the CDR3 is 19 residues. CDR1 KGHDR and CDR2 SFDVKD come from the germline V gene. J gave up 7 bases and V 4 bases, and 14 bases lay outside the gene matches. The CDR3, as DNA: TGTGCCACCAGTGACAGACACACCGGGACTAGCGGGAGATCGAATGAGCAGTTCTTC. It is translated as CATSDRHTGTSGRSNEQFF.

This chain uses TRBV20-1 with TRBJ2-1, with 8 bases matching TRBD2. Germline CDR1 and CDR2: DFQATT and SNEGSKA (reference sequence). This CDR3 spans 15 amino acids. Unmatched junction bases numbered 9, after V lost 1 base and J lost 7 bases. CDR3 protein: CSARVVESGRNEQFF. The DNA for the CDR3 is TGCAGTGCTAGAGTTGTAGAAAGCGGGAGAAATGAGCAGTTCTTC.

The count of this clonotype is one. CDR3 residues: CASSWGQASSGYTF. The CDR3 region has the DNA TGTGCCAGCAGCTGGGGACAGGCCTCTAGTGGCTACACCTTC. The J gene is TRBJ1-2, the V gene TRBV5-6; 8 positions agree with TRBD1. CDR1 and CDR2 from the germline V gene are SGHDT and YYEEEE. CDR3 size: 14 residues. Unmatched junction bases numbered 8, after V lost 3 bases and J lost 7 bases.

This clonotype was seen only a few times. This chain links TRBV20-1 with TRBJ2-1; no clear D gene. The CDR3 has 13 residues. The V gene's germline CDR1 is DFQATT and CDR2 SNEGSKA (reference sequence). Trimming cost V 3 bases and J 5 bases, with 11 bases left between them. CDR3 in amino acids: CSASSLRDNEQFF. The CDR3 region has the DNA TGCAGTGCTAGTAGTCTCCGGGACAATGAGCAGTTCTTC.

The chain has TRBV5-1 and TRBJ2-6; 8 bases fit TRBD1. This CDR3 has 14 residues. Germline values: CDR1 SGHRS, CDR2 YFSETQ. V was pared by 9 bases and J by 0 bases, with 2 bases of the junction left unmatched. CDR3 nucleotides: TGCGCCACAACAGGGGGCTCTGGGGCCAACGTCCTGACTTTC. Protein product: CATTGGSGANVLTF. The full variable domain, completed using reference TRBV5-1 and TRBJ2-6, is KAGVTQTPRYLIKTRGQQVTLSCSPISGHRSVSWYQQTPGQGLQFLFEYFSETQRNKGNFPGRFSGRQFSNSRSEMNVSTLELGDSALYLCATTGGSGANVLTFGAGSRLTVL.

As to this clonotype: A much larger clone sits a single nucleotide away, making a read error possible. The chain employs TRBV5-6 and TRBJ2-3; the D gene is possibly TRBD1 (6 bases). V was clipped by 4 bases and J by 4 bases, with 13 bases between them. This CDR3 is built from 14 residues. Germline values: CDR1 SGHDT, CDR2 YYEEEE. CDR3 sequence: CASSRQESSDTQYF. Written as DNA, the CDR3 is TGTGCCAGCAGCCGACAGGAGAGTTCAGATACGCAGTATTTT. Combining the CDR3 with reference TRBV5-6 and TRBJ2-3 gives the whole variable domain DAGVTQSPTHLIKTRGQQVTLRCSPKSGHDTVSWYQQALGQGPQFIFQYYEEEERQRGNFPDRFSGHQFPNYSSELNVNALLLGDSALYLCASSRQESSDTQYFGPGTRLTVL.

In its sample, this clonotype was seen a few times. The J gene is TRBJ2-5, the V gene TRBV5-1, with a possible D match to TRBD2 (6 bases). V lost 2 bases and J 3 bases, leaving 14 bases between the germline ends. Germline loops: CDR1 SGHRS, CDR2 YFSETQ. The CDR3 has 15 amino acids. CDR3 sequence (DNA): TGCGCCAGCAGCTTCATTGGTTCGGGGGAAGAGACCCAGTACTTC. As protein: CASSFIGSGEETQYF.

The rearrangement joins TRBV7-2 to TRBJ2-1, with 9 bases lining up with TRBD1. The CDR3 is 15 amino acids. V dropped 5 bases and J dropped 2; count of bases not matched to a gene: 4. Germline V gives CDR1 SGHTA, CDR2 FQGNSA. The CDR3 here is CASSRGQGPYNEQFF. The CDR3 nucleotides read TGTGCCAGCAGCAGGGGACAGGGTCCCTACAATGAGCAGTTCTTC.